The T cell receptor (beta chain) under discussion was sequenced for a study of control samples from healthy donors and cancer patients. Some clones are missing from TCRdb's copy, which holds only in-frame ones; the method was immunoSEQ multiplex PCR. The sample has roughly 150,000 clones, 93% seen once. Germline V gene sequence: CDR1 WSHSY, CDR2 SAAADI. The CDR3 consists of 13 residues. Trimming shortened V by 5 bases and J by 1 base, and 8 bases separated the two germline ends. The chain couples TRBV10-2 to TRBJ1-1; weak D call: TRBD1 (6 bases). The clonotype originates from a man in his forties or fifties in good health. The sample was blood. The CDR3 DNA sequence: TGCGCCAGCAGTATGACAGGGAACACTGAAGCTTTCTTT. Translated, it gives CASSMTGNTEAFF.